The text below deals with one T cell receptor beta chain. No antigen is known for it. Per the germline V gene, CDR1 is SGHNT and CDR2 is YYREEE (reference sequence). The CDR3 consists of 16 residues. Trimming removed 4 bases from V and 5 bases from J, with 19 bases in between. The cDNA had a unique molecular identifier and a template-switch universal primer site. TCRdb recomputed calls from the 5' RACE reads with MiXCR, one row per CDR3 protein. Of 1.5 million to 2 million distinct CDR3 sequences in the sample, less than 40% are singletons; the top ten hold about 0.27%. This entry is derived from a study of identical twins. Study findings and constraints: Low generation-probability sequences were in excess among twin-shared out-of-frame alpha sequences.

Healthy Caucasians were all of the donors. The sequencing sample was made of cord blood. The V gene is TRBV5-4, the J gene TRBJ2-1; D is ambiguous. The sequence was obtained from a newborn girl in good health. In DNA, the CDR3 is TGTGCCAGCAGCAGGCCTAGAGTGGCATATAACAATGAGCAGTTCTTC. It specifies CASSRPRVAYNNEQFF.